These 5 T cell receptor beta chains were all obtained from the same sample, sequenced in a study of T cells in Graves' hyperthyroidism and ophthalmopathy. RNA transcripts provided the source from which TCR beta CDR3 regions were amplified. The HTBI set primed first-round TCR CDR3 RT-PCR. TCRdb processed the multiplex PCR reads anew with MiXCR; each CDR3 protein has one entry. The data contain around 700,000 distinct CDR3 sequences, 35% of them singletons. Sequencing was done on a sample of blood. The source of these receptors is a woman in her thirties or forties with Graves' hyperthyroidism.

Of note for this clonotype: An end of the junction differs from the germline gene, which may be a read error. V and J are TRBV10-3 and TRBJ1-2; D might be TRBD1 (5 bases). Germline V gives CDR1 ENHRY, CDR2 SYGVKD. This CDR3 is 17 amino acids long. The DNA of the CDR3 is TGTGCCAGCAGTTACCTGTCGATCGGGCATGGGGGCTATGGCTACACCTTC. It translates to CASSYLSIGHGGYGYTF.

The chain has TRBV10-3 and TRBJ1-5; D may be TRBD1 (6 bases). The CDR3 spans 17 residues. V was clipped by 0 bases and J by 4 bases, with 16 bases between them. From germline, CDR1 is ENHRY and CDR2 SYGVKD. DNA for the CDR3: TGTGCCATCAGTGAGTCACGCGGTTTAGGGGGGAATCAGCCCCAGCATTTT. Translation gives CAISESRGLGGNQPQHF.

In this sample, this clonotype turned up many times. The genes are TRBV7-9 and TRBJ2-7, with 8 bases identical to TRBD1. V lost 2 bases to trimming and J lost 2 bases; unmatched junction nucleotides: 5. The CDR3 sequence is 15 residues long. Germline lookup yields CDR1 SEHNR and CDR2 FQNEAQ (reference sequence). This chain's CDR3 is CASSLSRDRPYEQYF. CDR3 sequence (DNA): TGTGCCAGCAGCTTAAGCCGGGACAGGCCCTACGAGCAGTACTTC. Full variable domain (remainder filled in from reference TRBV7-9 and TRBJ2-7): DTGVSQNPRHKITKRGQNVTFRCDPISEHNRLYWYRQTLGQGPEFLTYFQNEAQLEKSRLLSDRFSAERPKGSFSTLEIQRTEQGDSAMYLCASSLSRDRPYEQYFGPGTRLTVT.

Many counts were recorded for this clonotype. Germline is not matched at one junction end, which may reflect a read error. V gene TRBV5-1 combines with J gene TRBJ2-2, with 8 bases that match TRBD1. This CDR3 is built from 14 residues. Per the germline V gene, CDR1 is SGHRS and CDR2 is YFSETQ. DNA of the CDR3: TGTGCCAGCAGTCTGACAGGGGCTGCCGGGGAGCTGTTTTTT. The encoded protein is CASSLTGAAGELFF.

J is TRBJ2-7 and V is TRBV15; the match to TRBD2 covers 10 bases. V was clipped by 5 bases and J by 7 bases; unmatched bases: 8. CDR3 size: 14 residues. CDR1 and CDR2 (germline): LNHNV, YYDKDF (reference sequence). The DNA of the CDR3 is TGTGCCACCAGCGGCGGGACTAGCGTCAATGAGCAGTACTTC. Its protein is CATSGGTSVNEQYF.